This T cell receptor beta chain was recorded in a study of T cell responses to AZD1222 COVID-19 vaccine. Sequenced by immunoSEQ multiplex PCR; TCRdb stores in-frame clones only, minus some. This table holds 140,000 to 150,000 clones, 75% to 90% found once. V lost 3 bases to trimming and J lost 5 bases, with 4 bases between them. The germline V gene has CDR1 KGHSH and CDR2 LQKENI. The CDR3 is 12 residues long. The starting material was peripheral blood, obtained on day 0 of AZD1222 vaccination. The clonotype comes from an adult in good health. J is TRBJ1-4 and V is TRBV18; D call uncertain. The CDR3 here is CASSPGNEKLFF. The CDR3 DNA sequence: TGTGCCAGCTCACCGGGGAATGAAAAACTGTTTTTT.